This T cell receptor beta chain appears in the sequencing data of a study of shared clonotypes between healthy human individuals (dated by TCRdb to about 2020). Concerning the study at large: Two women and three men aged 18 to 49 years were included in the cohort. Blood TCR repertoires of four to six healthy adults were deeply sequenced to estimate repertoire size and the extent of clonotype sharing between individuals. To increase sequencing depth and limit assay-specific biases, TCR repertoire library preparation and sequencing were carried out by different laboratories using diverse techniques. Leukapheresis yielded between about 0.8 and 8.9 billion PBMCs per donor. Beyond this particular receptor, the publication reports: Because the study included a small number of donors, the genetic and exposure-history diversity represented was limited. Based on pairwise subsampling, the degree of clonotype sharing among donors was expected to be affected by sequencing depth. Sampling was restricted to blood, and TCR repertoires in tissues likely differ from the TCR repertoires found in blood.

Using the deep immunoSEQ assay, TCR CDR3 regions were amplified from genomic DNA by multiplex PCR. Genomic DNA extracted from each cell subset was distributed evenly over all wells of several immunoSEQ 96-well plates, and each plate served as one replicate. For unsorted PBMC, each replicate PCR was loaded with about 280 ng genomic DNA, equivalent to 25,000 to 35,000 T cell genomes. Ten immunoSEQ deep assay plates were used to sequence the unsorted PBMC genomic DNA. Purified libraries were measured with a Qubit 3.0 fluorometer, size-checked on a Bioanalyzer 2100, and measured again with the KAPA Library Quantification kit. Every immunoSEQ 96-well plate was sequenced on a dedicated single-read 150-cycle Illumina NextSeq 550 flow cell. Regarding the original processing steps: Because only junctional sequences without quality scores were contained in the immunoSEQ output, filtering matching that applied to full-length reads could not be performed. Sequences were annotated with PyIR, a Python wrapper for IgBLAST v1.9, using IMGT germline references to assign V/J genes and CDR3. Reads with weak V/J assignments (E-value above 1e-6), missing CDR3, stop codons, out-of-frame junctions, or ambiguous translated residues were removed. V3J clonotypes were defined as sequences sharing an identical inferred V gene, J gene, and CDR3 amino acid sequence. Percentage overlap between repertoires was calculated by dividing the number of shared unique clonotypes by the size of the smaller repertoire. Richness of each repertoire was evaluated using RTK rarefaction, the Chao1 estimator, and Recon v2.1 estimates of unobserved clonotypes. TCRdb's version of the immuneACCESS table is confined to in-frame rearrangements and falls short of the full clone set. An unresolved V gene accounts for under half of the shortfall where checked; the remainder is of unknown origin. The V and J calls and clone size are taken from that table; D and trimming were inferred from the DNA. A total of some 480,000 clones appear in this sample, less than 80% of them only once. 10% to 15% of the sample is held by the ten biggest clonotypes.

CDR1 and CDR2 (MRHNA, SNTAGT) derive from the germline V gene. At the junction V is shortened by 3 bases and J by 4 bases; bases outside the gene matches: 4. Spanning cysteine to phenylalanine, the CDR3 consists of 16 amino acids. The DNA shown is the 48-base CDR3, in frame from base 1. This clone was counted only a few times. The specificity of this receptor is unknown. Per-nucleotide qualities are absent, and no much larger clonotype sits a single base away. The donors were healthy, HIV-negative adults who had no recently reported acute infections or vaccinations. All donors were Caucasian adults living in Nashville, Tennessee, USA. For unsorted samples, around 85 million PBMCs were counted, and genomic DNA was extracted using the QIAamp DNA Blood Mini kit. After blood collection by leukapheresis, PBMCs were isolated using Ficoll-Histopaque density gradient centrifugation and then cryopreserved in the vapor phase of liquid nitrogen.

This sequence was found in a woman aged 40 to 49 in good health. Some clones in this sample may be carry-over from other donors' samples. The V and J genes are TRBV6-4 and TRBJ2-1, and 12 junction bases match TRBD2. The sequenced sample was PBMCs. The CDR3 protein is CASSDRLAGDYNEQFF. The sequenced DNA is TGTGCCAGCAGTGATCGACTAGCGGGAGATTACAATGAGCAGTTCTTC.